This entry lists 23 T cell receptor beta chains sequenced from one sample in a study of cytomegalovirus exposure and HLA in healthy donors. The PCR ran on 60 Vbeta and 13 Jbeta primers. Generated by immunoSEQ multiplex PCR, the TCRdb table keeps only in-frame clones and is missing some. Of tens of thousands of clones listed, about three quarters are singletons. Sample: PBMCs. These receptors all come from a woman in her forties in good health and CMV-seropositive.

This chain connects TRBV6-5 to TRBJ1-4, with TRBD1 identical over 7 bases. Germline V lookup: CDR1 MNHEY, CDR2 SVGAGI. This CDR3 has 14 residues. J was trimmed by 8 bases and V by 3 bases; bases with no gene match: 6. CDR3 sequence: CASSYYRGPEKLFF. The CDR3 nucleotides read TGTGCCAGCAGTTATTACAGGGGCCCAGAAAAACTGTTTTTT.

The chain is built from TRBV7-9 and TRBJ1-5; TRBD1 aligns across 7 bases. V lost 5 bases, J lost 9 bases, and 10 bases stayed unmatched. The CDR3 totals 14 residues. The germline CDR1 and CDR2 sequences are SEHNR and FQNEAQ (reference sequence). The CDR3 sequence: CASSRQTGSGPQHF. The CDR3 coding sequence is TGTGCCAGCAGCCGCCAGACAGGGTCAGGGCCCCAGCATTTT.

The chain couples TRBV2 to TRBJ2-2; 8 bases are shared with TRBD2. J gave up 4 bases and V 6 bases, and 13 bases lay outside the gene matches. Germline V gene lookup returns CDR1 SNHLY and CDR2 FYNNEI. There are 17 residues in the CDR3. The CDR3 protein is CASSARGLGVVTGELFF. CDR3 bases: TGTGCCAGCAGCGCGAGGGGACTAGGGGTTGTCACCGGGGAGCTGTTTTTT. Combining the CDR3 with reference TRBV2 and TRBJ2-2 gives the whole variable domain EPEVTQTPSHQVTQMGQEVILRCVPISNHLYFYWYRQILGQKVEFLVSFYNNEISEKSEIFDDQFSVERPDGSNFTLKIRSTKLEDSAMYFCASSARGLGVVTGELFFGEGSRLTVL.

The chain links TRBV5-4 to TRBJ2-7; a weak D match, TRBD1 (6 bases). V dropped 3 bases and J dropped 6 bases, with 16 bases sitting between them. Germline CDR1 reads SGHNT; CDR2 reads YYREEE (reference sequence). The CDR3 has 14 amino acids. The CDR3 loop is CASSSGGGGVEQYF. DNA for the CDR3: TGTGCCAGCAGCTCTGGGGGCGGTGGAGTCGAGCAGTACTTC.

The V call is TRBV6-5, the J call TRBJ2-5, with D maybe TRBD1 (9 bases). The V and J ends lost 5 bases and 5 bases respectively, with 15 bases between them. This CDR3 spans 14 amino acids. Germline values: CDR1 MNHEY, CDR2 SVGAGI. The CDR3 reads CASSGQGTRETQYF. CDR3 nucleotides: TGTGCCAGCAGTGGACAGGGGACTAGGGAGACCCAGTACTTC.

The chain combines TRBV2 with TRBJ1-6, with D perhaps TRBD1 (6 bases). Germline V gene lookup returns CDR1 SNHLY and CDR2 FYNNEI. The CDR3 sequence is 14 residues long. V lost 8 bases to trimming and J lost 7 bases, with 15 bases between them. Here the CDR3 reads CASGTTTENSPLHF. DNA of the CDR3: TGTGCCAGCGGGACAACCACGGAAAATTCACCCCTCCACTTT. Full variable domain (outside the CDR3, taken from reference TRBV2 and TRBJ1-6): EPEVTQTPSHQVTQMGQEVILRCVPISNHLYFYWYRQILGQKVEFLVSFYNNEISEKSEIFDDQFSVERPDGSNFTLKIRSTKLEDSAMYFCASGTTTENSPLHFGNGTRLTVT.

As for this clone: A junction boundary mismatches the germline segment, possibly from a read error. The rearrangement uses TRBV7-7 and TRBJ1-1; the D gene is possibly TRBD1 (5 bases). CDR1 is SSHAT and CDR2 is FNYEAQ in the germline V gene (reference sequence). The CDR3 runs 13 residues. Here the CDR3 reads CASSRQRNTEAFF. DNA of the CDR3: TGTGCTAGCAGCCGACAGAGGAACACTGAAGCTTTCTTT.

The V call is TRBV18, the J call TRBJ2-1; D uncertain. Germline values: CDR1 KGHSH, CDR2 LQKENI. The CDR3 is 15 amino acids. V lost 3 bases and J 6 bases, leaving 15 bases between the germline ends. The DNA for the CDR3 is TGTGCCAGCTCACCTCCCCGTGTAGCCTCCAATGAGCAGTTCTTC. Its protein product is CASSPPRVASNEQFF.

This clone appeared a few times. V usage is TRBV27 and J usage is TRBJ1-5; maybe TRBD1 (6 bases). CDR1 and CDR2 from the germline V gene are MNHEY and SMNVEV (reference sequence). The CDR3 runs to 13 residues. With 6 bases removed from V and 5 bases from J, the gap between germline ends came to 11 bases. In DNA, the CDR3 is TGTGCCAGCAGACCCCCAGGGGATCAGCCCCAGCATTTT. Translating gives CASRPPGDQPQHF.

The chain has TRBV2 and TRBJ2-7; 8 nucleotides align to TRBD2. V shed 3 bases, J shed 0 bases, and the junction held 7 bases outside the gene matches. Germline assignment: CDR1 SNHLY and CDR2 FYNNEI. The length of the CDR3 is 16 residues. The CDR3, as DNA: TGTGCCAGCAGTGATTTTGCGGGGGGAATCTCCTACGAGCAGTACTTC. It encodes CASSDFAGGISYEQYF. Full variable domain (outside the CDR3, taken from reference TRBV2 and TRBJ2-7): EPEVTQTPSHQVTQMGQEVILRCVPISNHLYFYWYRQILGQKVEFLVSFYNNEISEKSEIFDDQFSVERPDGSNFTLKIRSTKLEDSAMYFCASSDFAGGISYEQYFGPGTRLTVT.

V usage is TRBV5-1 and J usage is TRBJ1-1, with 9 bases fitting TRBD1. The CDR3 contains 15 residues. With V trimmed by 1 base and J by 4 bases, 5 bases remained unmatched. Germline CDR1 SGHRS, CDR2 YFSETQ. The CDR3 is CASSLLGQGSTEAFF. In DNA form, the CDR3 reads TGCGCCAGCAGCTTGTTAGGACAGGGGTCCACTGAAGCTTTCTTT.

The rearrangement links TRBV10-3 to TRBJ2-7; 13 bases fit TRBD2. Germline V CDR1 and CDR2: ENHRY, SYGVKD. The CDR3 has 18 residues. The V and J ends lost 4 bases and 0 bases, in that order; junction bases with no gene match: 9. The CDR3 DNA reads as TGTGCCATCAGTGGGGGAGGACTAGCGGGGGACGCCTCCTACGAGCAGTACTTC. It is translated as CAISGGGLAGDASYEQYF.

This chain joins TRBV7-6 and TRBJ1-6, with a weak D call TRBD1 (6 bases). V lost 3 bases and J lost 6, with 12 bases in between. This CDR3 has 15 amino acids. The germline V gene has CDR1 SGHVS and CDR2 FNYEAQ. Here the CDR3 DNA reads TGTGCCAGCAGCTTTGGCGGACAGATTAATTCACCCCTCCACTTT. Amino acid sequence: CASSFGGQINSPLHF.

This chain links TRBV15 with TRBJ2-5; 10 nucleotides line up with TRBD2. CDR1 is LNHNV and CDR2 is YYDKDF in the germline V gene (reference sequence). The CDR3 is 15 amino acids. Trimming at V came to 2 bases and at J to 4 bases, leaving 4 bases not matched to a gene. The DNA for the CDR3 is TGTGCCACCAGCAGAACGGGACTAGCGACAGAGACCCAGTACTTC. Translating gives CATSRTGLATETQYF. The whole variable domain, filled in from reference TRBV15 and TRBJ2-5, reads DAMVIQNPRYQVTQFGKPVTLSCSQTLNHNVMYWYQQKSSQAPKLLFHYYDKDFNNEADTPDNFQSRRPNTSFCFLDIRSPGLGDTAMYLCATSRTGLATETQYFGPGTRLLVL.

V usage is TRBV5-1 and J usage is TRBJ2-5; 13 nucleotides agree with TRBD2. CDR3 size: 16 residues. CDR1 SGHRS and CDR2 YFSETQ come from the germline V gene. V lost 0 bases and J lost 14; bases outside the gene matches: 13. CDR3: CASSLARGLAGPSQYF. The CDR3 DNA is TGCGCCAGCAGCTTGGCCAGGGGACTAGCGGGGCCCTCTCAATACTTC.

The chain couples TRBV14 to TRBJ1-2, with a weak D call TRBD1 (5 bases). V was clipped by 1 base and J by 7 bases, with 10 bases between them. The CDR3 loop spans 13 amino acids. Germline V gene lookup returns CDR1 SGHDN and CDR2 FVKESK. The CDR3 loop reads CASSQGQRIGYTF. The CDR3 DNA reads TGTGCCAGCAGCCAAGGACAGAGGATTGGCTACACCTTC.

The V and J genes are TRBV5-1 and TRBJ2-7; 7 bases are a match to TRBD1. Germline lookup yields CDR1 SGHRS and CDR2 YFSETQ. V was clipped by 4 bases and J by 3 bases; unmatched bases: 1. CDR3 length equals 12 residues. CDR3 protein: CASSRDSYEQYF. The CDR3 DNA reads as TGCGCCAGCAGCCGGGACAGCTACGAGCAGTACTTC. Filled out from reference TRBV5-1 and TRBJ2-7, the complete variable domain reads KAGVTQTPRYLIKTRGQQVTLSCSPISGHRSVSWYQQTPGQGLQFLFEYFSETQRNKGNFPGRFSGRQFSNSRSEMNVSTLELGDSALYLCASSRDSYEQYFGPGTRLTVT.

The rearrangement links TRBV7-9 to TRBJ1-2, with D unclear. The CDR3 runs to 13 residues. CDR1 is SEHNR, CDR2 FQNEAQ, per germline (reference sequence). The V gene lost 3 bases and the J gene lost 6 bases, with 11 bases spanning the gap. The CDR3 region is CASSLGGVDGYTF. CDR3 coding DNA: TGTGCCAGCAGCTTGGGCGGGGTGGATGGCTACACCTTC.

This clone has a handful of counts. V gene TRBV5-6 combines with J gene TRBJ2-7; possible D gene TRBD1, 5 bases. This CDR3 contains 14 residues. With 3 bases removed from V and 1 base from J, the gap between germline ends came to 11 bases. Per germline, CDR1 SGHDT and CDR2 YYEEEE. The CDR3 DNA reads TGTGCCAGCAGCTCACAAACAGGATCCTACGAGCAGTACTTC. It encodes CASSSQTGSYEQYF.

This clone was recorded only once. The chain recombines TRBV11-3 with TRBJ1-2; D might be TRBD1 (5 bases). Trimming took off 0 bases at V and 4 bases at J, with 9 bases between the two ends. CDR1 is SGHNT and CDR2 is YENEEA in the germline V gene. The CDR3 extends over 14 amino acids. Here the CDR3 DNA reads TGTGCCAGCAGCTTAGACAGGGCGCTCTATGGCTACACCTTC. This translates into CASSLDRALYGYTF. The full variable domain, completed using reference TRBV11-3 and TRBJ1-2, is EAGVVQSPRYKIIEKKQPVAFWCNPISGHNTLYWYLQNLGQGPELLIRYENEEAVDDSQLPKDRFSAERLKGVDSTLKIQPAELGDSAVYLCASSLDRALYGYTFGSGTRLTVV.

The chain employs TRBV27 and TRBJ1-2; D ambiguous. The CDR3 runs 13 residues. Trimming removed 4 bases at V and 5 bases at J, with 11 bases between. From germline, CDR1 is MNHEY and CDR2 SMNVEV (reference sequence). The CDR3 DNA follows: TGTGCCAGCAGTTGGGGAGTACAGTATGGCTACACCTTC. It specifies CASSWGVQYGYTF.

About this clone itself: Its ends do not fully match the called genes, so a read error is possible. Other DNA sequences in this specimen translate into the identical CDR3. The V and J genes are TRBV6-5 and TRBJ2-7; D gene uncertain. This CDR3 is built from 14 residues. In germline, CDR1 is MNHEY, CDR2 SVGAGI. In DNA form, the CDR3 reads TGTGCCAGCAGTTACTCAGCCTTAGAGGCCGAGCAGTATTTC. This encodes CASSYSALEAEQYF.

The chain is built from TRBV5-6 and TRBJ2-7, with unresolved D. The CDR3 is 16 residues long. CDR1 and CDR2 (germline): SGHDT, YYEEEE. V was pared by 1 base and J by 2 bases, with 16 bases between. CDR3: CASSLQKYKIPYEQYF. In DNA, the CDR3 is TGTGCCAGCAGCTTGCAAAAATACAAGATCCCCTACGAGCAGTACTTC.